The 2 T cell receptor beta chains below come from one sample, sequenced in a study of regulatory T cells in long-lasting Graves disease. As for time point: newly diagnosed GD, antithyroid drugs for less than 3 months. From RNA extracted from PBMCs, the TCR library was made. Library construction for TCR beta used iRepertoire HTBI primers and Arm-PCR of CDR3 regions. TCRdb processed the multiplex PCR reads anew with MiXCR; each CDR3 protein has one entry. The profile covers 400,000 to 500,000 distinct CDR3 sequences, with 15% to 20% appearing a single time and 20% to 25% taken by the ten largest. The same specimen was also included in a second study, on T cells in Graves' hyperthyroidism and ophthalmopathy.

This specimen was peripheral blood mononuclear cells (PBMCs), taken at new diagnosis, from a patient treated with antithyroid drugs. All receptors come from a young woman with Graves disease.

The V and J genes are TRBV19 and TRBJ1-6; 12 nucleotides match TRBD1. The germline V gene encodes CDR1 LNHDA and CDR2 SQIVND (reference sequence). Losses at the gene ends were 4 bases for V and 10 bases for J; bases not matched to a gene: 8. The CDR3 length is 16 residues. The CDR3: CASSSPGQGAQSPLHF. The CDR3 DNA is TGTGCCAGTAGTAGCCCGGGACAGGGGGCTCAGTCACCCCTCCACTTT.

V usage is TRBV28 and J usage is TRBJ1-1; D remains ambiguous. The CDR3 totals 11 residues. V lost 6 bases, J lost 8 bases, and 10 bases lay in between. Germline assignment: CDR1 MDHEN and CDR2 SYDVKM. CDR3 coding DNA: TGTGCCAGCAGAAACCCAGCAGAAGCTTTCTTT. This gives the protein CASRNPAEAFF.